These 30 T cell receptor beta chains originate from one sample sequenced in a study of identical twins. MiXCR, applied by TCRdb to the 5' RACE reads, yields one record per CDR3 protein. This sample has 640,000 or so distinct CDR3 sequences, with less than 7% found just once. Sequencing was performed on naive T cells sorted from blood. The receptors come from a man aged 18 to 30 in good health.

This chain joins TRBV5-1 and TRBJ1-1; D is uncertain. Germline loops: CDR1 SGHRS, CDR2 YFSETQ. This CDR3 is 16 amino acids long. V shed 3 bases and J shed 4 bases, with 19 bases lying between them. DNA of the CDR3: TGCGCCAGCAGCTCCCTAGGGAACTCAATGGGCACTGAAGCTTTCTTT. Protein sequence: CASSSLGNSMGTEAFF.

This clonotype was observed a few times. The genes are TRBV28 and TRBJ2-7; the D gene could be TRBD1 or TRBD2 (5 bases each). Germline V gene sequence: CDR1 MDHEN, CDR2 SYDVKM. Between the trimmed V and J ends, which lost 11 bases and 2 bases, there was a span of 16 bases. This CDR3 is built from 13 residues. The CDR3 nucleotides are TGTGCCGAGGCGAGGGGTACACCCTACGAGCAGTACGTC. This gives the protein CAEARGTPYEQYV.

This clonotype was counted only a few times. The rearrangement uses TRBV3-1 and TRBJ2-2, with 8 positions matching TRBD2. Trimming removed 4 bases from V and 7 bases from J; junction bases left unmatched: 5. Germline CDR1 and CDR2: LGHDT and YNNKEL (reference sequence). There are 14 residues in the CDR3. For the CDR3, the DNA is TGTGCCAGCAGCCCCCTGGCGGGAGGCGGGGAGCTGTTTTTT. It codes for CASSPLAGGGELFF.

V is TRBV6-4 and J is TRBJ2-1; D perhaps matches TRBD2 (5 bases). Trimming cost V 0 bases and J 7 bases, with 19 bases left between them. CDR1 and CDR2 (germline): MRHNA, SNTAGT. The CDR3 is 17 amino acids. The CDR3 coding sequence is TGTGCCAGCAGTGACTCGACCGGCGTGGGGAGAAGGAATGAGCAGTTCTTC. Its protein product is CASSDSTGVGRRNEQFF.

This clonotype was counted many times. CDR3 sequence (DNA): TGCGCCAGCAGCCTGGGGGCTAGCGGGGGCGTTTACAATGAGCAGTTCTTC. The encoded protein is CASSLGASGGVYNEQFF. This sequence joins TRBV5-1 and TRBJ2-1; 10 bases fit TRBD2. Germline CDR1 and CDR2: SGHRS and YFSETQ. The V gene end was trimmed by 4 bases and the J gene end by 4 bases; junction bases not matched to a gene: 11. This CDR3 comprises 17 residues.

The chain is built from TRBV7-8 and TRBJ2-1; the match to TRBD2 covers 12 bases. Losses at the gene ends were 6 bases for V and 6 bases for J; bases not matched to a gene: 6. The CDR3 length is 15 residues. Germline-derived CDR1 and CDR2 are SGHVS and FQNEAQ. CDR3: CASRRLAGGFNEQFF. Written as DNA, the CDR3 is TGTGCCAGCAGGCGTCTAGCGGGAGGGTTCAATGAGCAGTTCTTC.

Ten or more counts support this clonotype. This chain links TRBV18 with TRBJ2-7, with 7 positions matching TRBD1. Trimming removed 3 bases from V and 2 bases from J; junction bases left unmatched: 1. Looked up from germline, CDR1 is KGHSH and CDR2 is LQKENI. The CDR3 runs 13 residues. The CDR3 DNA sequence: TGTGCCAGCTCACCTGGGACAGCCTACGAGCAGTACGTC. Its translation: CASSPGTAYEQYV.

This clonotype has ten or more counts. This rearrangement joins TRBV12-3 or TRBV12-4 to TRBJ1-2; D possibly corresponds to TRBD1 (5 bases). The V end lost 6 bases, the J end lost 2 bases, and 10 bases lay between the germline ends. CDR3 length: 13 residues. CDR3 loop: CASRSTENYGYTF. Here the CDR3 DNA reads TGTGCCAGCAGATCGACAGAAAACTATGGCTACACCTTC.

This clonotype was counted a few times. The genes are TRBV6-5 and TRBJ2-1; 12 nucleotides match TRBD2. Germline V gene data show CDR1 as MNHEY and CDR2 as SVGAGI. The V gene end was trimmed by 2 bases and the J gene end by 9 bases; junction bases not matched to a gene: 5. This CDR3 comprises 15 residues. The CDR3 DNA is TGTGCCAGCAGTTACACCCCGGGACTAGCGGGTGAGCAGTTCTTC. Its translation is CASSYTPGLAGEQFF.

This clonotype has more than one count but fewer than ten. The genes are TRBV29-1 and TRBJ2-3, with 9 bases that match TRBD1. This CDR3 has 14 residues. The germline CDR1 and CDR2 sequences are SQVTM and ANQGSEA. J was trimmed by 2 bases and V by 6 bases; bases with no gene match: 6. CDR3 region: CSVSDRGTTDTQYF. CDR3 in DNA: TGCAGCGTCTCAGACAGGGGGACCACAGATACGCAGTATTTT.

This clonotype was observed a few times. The gene calls are TRBV12-3 or TRBV12-4 and TRBJ1-4; D may be TRBD1 (5 bases). Trimming removed 3 bases from V and 6 bases from J, with 11 bases in between. This CDR3 contains 14 residues. The CDR3 sequence: CASSFQGGDEKLFF. CDR3 bases: TGTGCCAGCAGTTTTCAGGGAGGGGATGAAAAACTGTTTTTT.

The sample holds many counts of this clonotype. The chain is built from TRBV7-8 and TRBJ2-7; 10 bases agree with TRBD1. CDR3 length equals 16 residues. The J segment lost 1 base and the V segment lost 6 bases, leaving 9 bases of the junction unmatched. Germline CDR1 reads SGHVS; CDR2 reads FQNEAQ. CDR3 sequence (DNA): TGTGCCAGCAGTTATATAGGGACAGGGGTTTCCTACGAGCAGTACTTC. Translated: CASSYIGTGVSYEQYF.

This clonotype was picked up many times. The chain employs TRBV15 and TRBJ2-7; tentatively, D is TRBD2 (7 bases). CDR1 LNHNV and CDR2 YYDKDF come from the germline V gene (reference sequence). This CDR3 has 15 amino acids. V was trimmed by 4 bases and J by 3 bases, leaving 16 bases between them. The CDR3 loop reads CATSKRGGGIYEQYF. For the CDR3, the DNA is TGTGCCACCAGCAAAAGGGGAGGGGGGATCTACGAGCAGTACTTC.

This clonotype showed up many times. The rearrangement links TRBV27 to TRBJ2-3, with TRBD2 identical over 15 bases. The CDR3 contains 18 residues. V dropped 6 bases and J dropped 0; count of bases not matched to a gene: 7. Per germline, CDR1 MNHEY and CDR2 SMNVEV (reference sequence). The CDR3 reads CASSPGTSGRPSTDTQYF. As DNA, the CDR3 is TGTGCCAGCAGCCCCGGGACTAGCGGGAGGCCTAGCACAGATACGCAGTATTTT.

This clonotype was observed at least ten times. The CDR3 DNA sequence: TGTGCCAGCAGTTACGCGGGACTCGACAACTACGAGCAGTACTTC. Translation gives CASSYAGLDNYEQYF. This chain uses TRBV6-5 with TRBJ2-7; possibly TRBD2 for D (6 bases). Germline loops: CDR1 MNHEY, CDR2 SVGAGI. The germline V and J ends were trimmed by 2 bases and 3 bases, with 14 bases remaining between them. This CDR3 region has 15 residues.

The rearrangement uses TRBV21-1 and TRBJ2-7. TRBV21-1 is listed as a pseudogene. The CDR3 has 13 amino acids. Written as DNA, the CDR3 is TGTGCCAGCAGCACCTTCGTTCCGTTCGGGCAGTACTTC. This sequence encodes CASSTFVPFGQYF.

This clonotype appeared many times. V and J are TRBV12-3 or TRBV12-4 and TRBJ2-1; D is tentatively TRBD1 or TRBD2 (5 bases each). The length of the CDR3 is 12 residues. The V and J ends lost 10 bases and 5 bases respectively, with 12 bases between them. CDR3 region: CATVGRNNEQFF. CDR3 nucleotides: TGTGCCACCGTGGGACGGAACAATGAGCAGTTCTTC.

This clonotype was detected a few times. The genes are TRBV29-1 and TRBJ1-1, with D unclear. The CDR3 covers 13 residues. In germline, CDR1 is SQVTM, CDR2 ANQGSEA. Deletions cut 8 bases from V and 1 base from J, with 14 bases between. Written as DNA, the CDR3 is TGCAGCCTGGCGCAAGTTGCGAACACTGAAGCTTTCTTT. This encodes CSLAQVANTEAFF.

This clonotype turned up a few times. The chain combines TRBV20-1 with TRBJ2-7; 11 bases align to TRBD2. The CDR3 contains 13 residues. Germline V gene data show CDR1 as DFQATT and CDR2 as SNEGSKA (reference sequence). V gave up 3 bases and J gave up 6 bases; unmatched junction bases: 4. This CDR3 reads CSASLLAGGEQYV. CDR3 DNA: TGCAGTGCTAGCCTTCTAGCGGGAGGCGAGCAGTACGTC.

The genes are TRBV11-2 and TRBJ2-6; D gene ambiguous. This CDR3 has 17 amino acids. The V and J ends lost 0 bases and 3 bases respectively, with 12 bases between them. From germline, CDR1 is SGHAT and CDR2 FQNNGV. Here the CDR3 DNA reads TGTGCCAGCAGCTTAGATCGAGTGGGCGGTGGGGCCAACGTCCTGACTTTC. This codes for CASSLDRVGGGANVLTF.

This clonotype was picked up a small number of times. J is TRBJ2-3 and V is TRBV19; 7 nucleotides line up with TRBD2. V was pared by 6 bases and J by 1 base, with 7 bases of the junction left unmatched. The CDR3 is made up of 15 amino acids. Germline V lookup: CDR1 LNHDA, CDR2 SQIVND (reference sequence). The CDR3 nucleotides read TGTGCCAGTAGCAACAGCGGGATCGGCACAGATACGCAGTATTTT. Encoded protein: CASSNSGIGTDTQYF.

The V call is TRBV15, the J call TRBJ2-3, with TRBD2 matching over 10 bases. The V segment lost 6 bases and the J segment 2 bases; nucleotides outside the gene matches: 8. The CDR3 is 16 amino acids. Per germline, CDR1 LNHNV and CDR2 YYDKDF (reference sequence). CDR3 DNA sequence: TGTGCCACCAGGGATAACGGACTAGCGGACACAGATACGCAGTATTTT. It translates to CATRDNGLADTDTQYF.

The table lists this clonotype with many counts. The rearrangement links TRBV4-2 to TRBJ2-3; D uncertain. The V and J ends lost 0 bases and 7 bases respectively, with 5 bases between them. The CDR3 extends over 12 amino acids. CDR1 and CDR2 from the germline V gene are LGHNA and YNFKEQ. In nucleotides, the CDR3 is TGTGCCAGCAGCCAAGATTCGAATACGCAGTATTTT. This translates into CASSQDSNTQYF.

The rearrangement links TRBV6-1 to TRBJ1-5, with D unresolved. Trimming removed 8 bases from V and 0 bases from J, with 11 bases in between. This CDR3 has 14 amino acids. CDR1 is MNHNS and CDR2 is SASEGT in the germline V gene. CDR3 DNA sequence: TGTGCCAGCGGCCCGGTCTATAGCAATCAGCCCCAGCATTTT. It encodes CASGPVYSNQPQHF.

The rearrangement links TRBV30 to TRBJ2-5; TRBD2 aligns across 13 bases. Germline V gives CDR1 GTSNPN, CDR2 SVGIG (reference sequence). This CDR3 has 13 amino acids. Unmatched junction bases numbered 2, after V lost 0 bases and J lost 10 bases. CDR3 DNA sequence: TGTGCCTGGAGTGTACTAGCGGGAGGGGACCAGTACTTC. Protein sequence: CAWSVLAGGDQYF.

This clonotype was seen many times. The CDR3 loop is CAIRVGQQETQYF. For the CDR3, the DNA is TGTGCCATCAGGGTGGGACAGCAAGAGACCCAGTACTTC. The chain couples TRBV10-3 to TRBJ2-5, with 7 bases lining up with TRBD1. The CDR3 is 13 amino acids. Trimming at V came to 6 bases and at J to 2 bases, leaving 3 bases not matched to a gene. Germline CDR1 reads ENHRY; CDR2 reads SYGVKD.

This clonotype showed up many times. V gene TRBV5-5 combines with J gene TRBJ2-3; D might be TRBD1 or TRBD2, each matching 5 bases. The CDR3 is made up of 16 amino acids. The germline gives CDR1 SGHKS, CDR2 YYEKEE (reference sequence). V lost 3 bases and J 0 bases, leaving 14 bases between the germline ends. The CDR3 bases are TGTGCCAGCAGCTCGAATCCGGGACGTAGCACAGATACGCAGTATTTT. Its protein is CASSSNPGRSTDTQYF.

The sample holds many counts of this clonotype. The rearrangement joins TRBV12-5 to TRBJ2-1, with unresolved D. This CDR3 has 13 amino acids. Per the germline V gene, CDR1 is LGHNT and CDR2 is FRNRAP. V was cut by 1 base and J by 10 bases, with 11 bases left in between. Written as DNA, the CDR3 is TGTGCTAGTGGTTTGGGGGGTTGGTCAGAGCAGTTCTTC. Amino acid sequence: CASGLGGWSEQFF.

A few counts support this clonotype. The genes are TRBV12-3 or TRBV12-4 and TRBJ2-7; D tentatively fits TRBD1 or TRBD2 (5 bases each). The CDR3 sequence is 13 residues long. The ends were cut back, 2 bases at V and 4 bases at J, with 9 bases in the middle. The CDR3 bases are TGTGCCAGCAGTTTACGGGACGGGTACGAGCAGTACGTC. Its translation: CASSLRDGYEQYV.

This clonotype has at least ten counts. The CDR3 loop is CASSQDRTPGYTF. CDR3 bases: TGTGCCAGCAGCCAAGATCGGACTCCTGGCTACACCTTC. The chain has TRBV3-1 and TRBJ1-2; no reliable D call. Trimming left V 0 bases short and J 7 bases short, with 9 bases between. The CDR3 consists of 13 residues. Germline V gene lookup returns CDR1 LGHDT and CDR2 YNNKEL (reference sequence).